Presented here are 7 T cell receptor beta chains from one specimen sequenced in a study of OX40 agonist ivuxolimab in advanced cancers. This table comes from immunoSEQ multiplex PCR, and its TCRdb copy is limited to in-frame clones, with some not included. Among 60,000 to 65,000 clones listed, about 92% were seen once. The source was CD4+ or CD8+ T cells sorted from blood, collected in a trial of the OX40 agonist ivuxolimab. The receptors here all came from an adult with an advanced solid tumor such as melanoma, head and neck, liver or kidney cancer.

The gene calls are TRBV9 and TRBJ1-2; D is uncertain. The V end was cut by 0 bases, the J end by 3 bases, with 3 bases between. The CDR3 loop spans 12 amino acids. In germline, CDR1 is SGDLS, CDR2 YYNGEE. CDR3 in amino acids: CASSVGDYGYTF. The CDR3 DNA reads TGTGCCAGCAGCGTAGGGGACTATGGCTACACCTTC.

CDR3 sequence: CASSVGPRTGGETQYF. The CDR3 nucleotides read TGTGCCAGCAGCGTAGGGCCTCGGACAGGGGGCGAGACCCAGTACTTC. The chain uses TRBV9 and TRBJ2-5; 11 bases are shared with TRBD1. J lost 5 bases, V lost 0 bases, and 6 bases had no gene match. The CDR3 spans 16 residues. Germline V lookup: CDR1 SGDLS, CDR2 YYNGEE.

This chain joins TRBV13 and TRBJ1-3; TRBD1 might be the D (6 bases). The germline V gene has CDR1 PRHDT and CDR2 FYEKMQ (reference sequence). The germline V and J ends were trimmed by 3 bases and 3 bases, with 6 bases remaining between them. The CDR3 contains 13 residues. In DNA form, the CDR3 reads TGTGCCAGCAGCTTGGACAGTGGAAACACCATATATTTT. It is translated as CASSLDSGNTIYF.

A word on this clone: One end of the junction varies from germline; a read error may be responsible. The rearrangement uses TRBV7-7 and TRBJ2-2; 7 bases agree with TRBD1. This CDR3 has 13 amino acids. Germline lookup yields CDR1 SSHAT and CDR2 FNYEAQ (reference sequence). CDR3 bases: TGTGCTAGCAGCCACAGGGGAACCGGGGAGCTGTTTTTT. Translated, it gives CASSHRGTGELFF.

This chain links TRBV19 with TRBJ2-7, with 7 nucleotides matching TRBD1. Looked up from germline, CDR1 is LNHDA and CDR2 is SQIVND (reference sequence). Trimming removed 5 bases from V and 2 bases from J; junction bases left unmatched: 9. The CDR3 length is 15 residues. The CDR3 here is CASSLRTGPTYEQYF. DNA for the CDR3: TGTGCCAGTAGTCTCCGGACAGGACCCACCTACGAGCAGTACTTC.

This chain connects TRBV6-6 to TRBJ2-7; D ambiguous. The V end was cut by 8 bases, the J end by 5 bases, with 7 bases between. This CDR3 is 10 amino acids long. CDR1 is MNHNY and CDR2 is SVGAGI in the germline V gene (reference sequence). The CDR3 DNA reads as TGTGCCAGCGCTAGGAACGAGCAGTACTTC. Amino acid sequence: CASARNEQYF.

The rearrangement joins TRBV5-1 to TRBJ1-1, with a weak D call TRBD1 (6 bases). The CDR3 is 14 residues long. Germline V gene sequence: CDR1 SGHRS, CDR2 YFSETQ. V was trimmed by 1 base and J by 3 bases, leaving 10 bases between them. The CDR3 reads CASSLRGEDTEAFF. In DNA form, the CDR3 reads TGCGCCAGCAGCTTGAGGGGGGAGGACACTGAAGCTTTCTTT.